This TCR beta chain was sequenced during a study of T cell repertoires in cytomegalovirus infection. This clonotype turned up a few times. No antigen is known for it. TCRdb re-analysed the reads in MiXCR, keeping a single row per CDR3 protein. Of 550,000 to 700,000 distinct CDR3 sequences listed, under 45% are singletons. CDR3 length: 15 residues. V lost 0 bases, J lost 5 bases, and 3 bases stayed unmatched. Germline V gene sequence: CDR1 SGHTA, CDR2 FQGNSA. General observations from the study: It was HLA-C-restricted CMV-specific TCR beta clonotypes that dominated the response ex vivo.

This material consisted of cultured PBMCs, taken from culture after CMV antigen stimulation. J is TRBJ1-5 and V is TRBV7-2; 8 positions match TRBD1. The sequence was collected from a human donor in good health (CMV status not recorded). Some clones in this sample may be carry-over from other donors' samples. The chain's CDR3 is CASSLAGQGHQPQHF. The CDR3 bases are TGTGCCAGCAGCTTAGCCGGACAGGGCCATCAGCCCCAGCATTTT.